This TCR beta chain appears in the sequencing data of a study of CD8+CD57+ T cells in acquired aplastic anemia. Overall study context: Quantities of DNA derived from sorted CD4+ and CD8+ cells averaged around 3 ug.

In patients chosen for sequencing, flow cytometry had shown CD8+CD57+ cell expansion. Blood sampling was performed on the patients, and none of them had received therapy by then. Study results and limitations: No significant patient-versus-control difference appeared in CD8+ Simpson's diversity.

This clonotype was recorded at least ten times. Its specificity is unknown. Genomic DNA, the template, was used for profiling of the TCR beta VDJ and CDR3. Using its own MiXCR run on the reads, TCRdb lists one record per CDR3 protein. Of 160,000 or so distinct CDR3 sequences listed, 70% to 75% are singletons. There are 13 residues in the CDR3. Trimming removed 3 bases from V and 5 bases from J, with 10 bases in between. The germline V gene encodes CDR1 SGHVS and CDR2 FQNEAQ. The TCR comes from a human donor with aplastic anemia. The chain uses TRBV7-8 and TRBJ2-5, with TRBD2 as a possible D gene (7 bases). The sequenced sample consisted of sorted CD4+, CD8+, or CD8+CD57+ T cells (not recorded which) from PBMCs. The CDR3 is CASSLGGRETQYF. The CDR3 bases are TGTGCCAGCAGCTTGGGGGGGCGGGAGACCCAGTACTTC.